These T cell receptor beta chains were read from a single sample in a study of human versus mouse CDR3 diversity and MHC coevolution. Sequenced by immunoSEQ multiplex PCR; TCRdb stores in-frame clones only, minus some. Here the sample spans around 77,000 clones, around 90% being singletons. The source material was naive CD4+ T cells from blood. These receptors all stem from a person aged 25 to 75 in good health. CDR3s include the opening cysteine and the closing phenylalanine or tryptophan. D genes are given only for firm matches. The size field is filled for only some rows; it gives once, few, many or a size class.

.	TRBV7-8	TRBJ2-7	.	TGTGCCAGCAGCTTAGAGGGAGGATCCTACGAGCAGTACTTC	CASSLEGGSYEQYF
once	TRBV6-6	TRBJ2-7	.	TGTGCCAGCAGTTATGTTCCGGAGGCCTACGAGCAGTACTTC	CASSYVPEAYEQYF
.	TRBV5-6	TRBJ1-1	TRBD1	TGTGCCAGCAGCTCGACAGGGACGGACACTGAAGCTTTCTTT	CASSSTGTDTEAFF
.	TRBV6-1	TRBJ1-1	.	TGTGCCAGCAGGGGCTTGGTGGTCGGCACTGAAGCTTTCTTT	CASRGLVVGTEAFF
few	TRBV19	TRBJ2-7	.	TGTGCCAGTAGTGCACAGTTCAGCTACGAGCAGTACTTC	CASSAQFSYEQYF
.	TRBV5-1	TRBJ2-5	TRBD2	TGCGCCAGCAGCGGGACTAGCATGGAGACCCAGTACTTC	CASSGTSMETQYF
.	TRBV6-5	TRBJ2-2	TRBD2	TGTGCCAGCAGTTCAGCGGGAGGGCGCACCGGGGAGCTGTTTTTT	CASSSAGGRTGELFF
once	TRBV7-8	TRBJ2-7	TRBD1	TGTGCCAGCAGCCGGGACAGGCACGAGGCCTACGAGCAGTACTTC	CASSRDRHEAYEQYF
.	TRBV5-1	TRBJ2-1	.	TGCGCCAGCTCTCCTCTATCCTACAATGAGCAGTTCTTC	CASSPLSYNEQFF
.	TRBV5-1	TRBJ2-3	.	TGCGCCAGCAGCTTGGGACGGGAAACTAGCACAGATACGCAGTATTTT	CASSLGRETSTDTQYF
.	TRBV30	TRBJ1-1	.	TGTGCCTGGAGTACGGGGGTCCCCACTGAAGCTTTCTTT	CAWSTGVPTEAFF
.	TRBV12-5	TRBJ2-2	.	TGTGCTAGTGGTTTGGCCCTGACAGGGAACACCGGGGAGCTGTTTTTT	CASGLALTGNTGELFF
few	TRBV14	TRBJ1-4	.	TGTGCCAGCAGCCAATCAGGGGAGGGCGAAAAACTGTTTTTT	CASSQSGEGEKLFF
.	TRBV10-3	TRBJ1-2	TRBD1	TGTGCCATCCAGGACAGGCCTAACTATGGCTACACCTTC	CAIQDRPNYGYTF
.	TRBV15	TRBJ2-3	TRBD1	TGTGCCACCAGCACCCGGACAGGGAGAACTTTTGCTACGCAGTATTTT	CATSTRTGRTFATQYF
once	TRBV7-8	TRBJ2-7	.	TGTGCCAGCAGCGAACTTGGGGTCAGGGGCCAGTACGAGCAGTACTTC	CASSELGVRGQYEQYF
once	TRBV10-3	TRBJ1-4	TRBD1	TGTGCCGTCAGCTCGACAGGGTTGGGGGAAAAACTGTTTTTT	CAVSSTGLGEKLFF
once	TRBV10-2	TRBJ1-5	.	TGCGCCAGCAGTGATGGAGGACAGATGAGCAATCAGCCCCAGCATTTT	CASSDGGQMSNQPQHF
.	TRBV4-2	TRBJ2-2	TRBD2	TGTGCCAGCAGCCAAGAGCCTAGCGGGGCTTCGAACACCGGGGAGCTGTTTTTT	CASSQEPSGASNTGELFF
.	TRBV29-1	TRBJ2-5	.	TGCAGCGTTGGACTGTTACTTCAAGAGACCCAGTACTTC	CSVGLLLQETQYF
.	TRBV7-7	TRBJ2-2	TRBD2	TGTGCCAGCAGCTTACTAGCGGGGGGAAACACCGGGGAGCTGTTTTTT	CASSLLAGGNTGELFF
.	TRBV6-5	TRBJ2-1	.	TGTGCCAGCAGTGAAGCTGTGAATGAGCAGTTCTTC	CASSEAVNEQFF
.	TRBV28	TRBJ2-7	.	TGTGCCAGCAGTCAGGGCTATTACGAGCAGTACTTC	CASSQGYYEQYF
.	TRBV7-9	TRBJ2-1	.	TGTGCCAGCAGTTCCCCTTACAATGAGCAGTTCTTC	CASSSPYNEQFF
.	TRBV5-1	TRBJ2-1	.	TGCGCCAGTAGACAGTCCCCTTCCTACAATGAGCAGTTCTTC	CASRQSPSYNEQFF
.	TRBV6-1	TRBJ1-3	.	TGTGCCAGCACTGGGGCCGCTTCAACTGGAAACACCATATATTTT	CASTGAASTGNTIYF
.	TRBV2	TRBJ2-7	TRBD1	TGTGCCAGCAGGGACAGGGTGAATTCCTACGAGCAGTACTTC	CASRDRVNSYEQYF
.	TRBV7-3	TRBJ2-1	TRBD2	TGTGCCAGCAGCTCGGGACTAGCGGGCGATGAGCAGTTCTTC	CASSSGLAGDEQFF
.	TRBV5-4	TRBJ2-3	.	TGTGCCAGCAGCTTTGCTACCTTCCGGGGCACAGATACGCAGTATTTT	CASSFATFRGTDTQYF
.	TRBV19	TRBJ2-1	TRBD1	TGTGCCAGTAATCCCGGGACAGGGGGCAATGAGCAGTTCTTC	CASNPGTGGNEQFF
.	TRBV19	TRBJ1-1	.	TGTGCCAGTAAGGGGTCAGCGCTGAACACTGAAGCTTTCTTT	CASKGSALNTEAFF
.	TRBV19	TRBJ2-1	TRBD2	TGTGCCAGTAGACCGGGACTAGCGGGAGGGCCGATCCATGAGCAGTTCTTC	CASRPGLAGGPIHEQFF
.	TRBV6-1	TRBJ1-5	TRBD1	TGTGCCAGCAGATGGGGACAGGGGCATAATCAGCCCCAGCATTTT	CASRWGQGHNQPQHF
.	TRBV5-1	TRBJ2-3	TRBD2	TGCGCCAGCAGCTCGGACCCTAGCGGGACCACAGATACGCAGTATTTT	CASSSDPSGTTDTQYF
.	TRBV28	TRBJ2-7	.	TGTGCCAGCAGTCGATACGGAGGGGTTGAAACCTACGAGCAGTACTTC	CASSRYGGVETYEQYF
.	TRBV19	TRBJ1-1	.	TGTGCCAGTAGTACCGGGGGACGGGGGAACACTGAAGCTTTCTTT	CASSTGGRGNTEAFF
.	TRBV19	TRBJ2-1	TRBD2	TGTGCCAGTAGTAGAGGTCTGGCGGGAGTAAATGAGCAGTTCTTC	CASSRGLAGVNEQFF
.	TRBV5-1	TRBJ2-5	.	TGCGCCAGCAGACCCGGGACTGCCGGGGAGACCCAGTACTTC	CASRPGTAGETQYF
.	TRBV9	TRBJ2-5	TRBD1	TGTGCCAGCAGCGCGGCCCAGGGGGCCGGTTCGACCCAGTACTTC	CASSAAQGAGSTQYF
.	TRBV7-8	TRBJ2-6	.	TGTGCCAGCAGCCCTCCTGGCCGAATCTCTGGGGCCAACGTCCTGACTTTC	CASSPPGRISGANVLTF
.	TRBV30	TRBJ2-7	.	TGTGCCTGGAGCCCCCTCGGGAACGAGCAGTACTTC	CAWSPLGNEQYF
.	TRBV6-5	TRBJ2-2	TRBD2	TGTGCCAGCAGTTTACTAGCGACGGGGGAGCTGTTTTTT	CASSLLATGELFF
.	TRBV2	TRBJ2-7	TRBD1	TGTGCCAGCAGTATAGAGACAGGGGGTTCCTACGAGCAGTACTTC	CASSIETGGSYEQYF
few	TRBV7-9	TRBJ1-4	TRBD1	TGTGCCAGCAGCTCAAACCTAGGGGGCTGGACTAATGAAAAACTGTTTTTT	CASSSNLGGWTNEKLFF
.	TRBV28	TRBJ1-2	TRBD1	TGTGCCAGCAGTTCCCAGACAGGGGGCTACACCTTC	CASSSQTGGYTF
.	TRBV18	TRBJ2-3	.	TGTGCCAGCTCACCACGGCTATTAAGCGGAACAACAGATACGCAGTATTTT	CASSPRLLSGTTDTQYF
.	TRBV6-5	TRBJ2-3	.	TGTGCCAGCAGTACCAGGGGAGCGCAGTATTTT	CASSTRGAQYF
.	TRBV7-9	TRBJ2-2	TRBD1	TGTGCCACGGACAGGGGGAACACCGGGGAGCTGTTTTTT	CATDRGNTGELFF
.	TRBV2	TRBJ1-5	.	TGTGCCAGCAGTGGCGGTCAGCCCCAGCATTTT	CASSGGQPQHF
.	TRBV6-1	TRBJ2-5	.	TGTGCCAGCAGTGAAGTAGAGTCAGGCAAGCAGTACTTC	CASSEVESGKQYF